A single sample is the source of the 9 T cell receptor beta chains below, sequenced in a study of blood T cell repertoires in COVID-19. Produced via immunoSEQ multiplex PCR; TCRdb's table is partial and in-frame only. The sample carries a few hundred thousand clones, roughly four fifths recorded once. Sequencing was carried out using peripheral blood. The receptors stem from a man between 25 and 39 years old who had recovered from COVID-19.

The chain employs TRBV4-1 and TRBJ1-2, with 9 positions matching TRBD1. The CDR3 runs to 14 residues. V was clipped by 8 bases and J by 6 bases; unmatched bases: 10. CDR1 and CDR2 from the germline V gene are MGHRA and YSYEKL. The CDR3 sequence is CASSTPGQGNGYTF. The CDR3 nucleotides are TGCGCCAGCTCCACCCCGGGACAGGGAAATGGCTACACCTTC.

This clone was detected once. As DNA, the CDR3 is TGTGCCAGCAGTTACCAAAACACCGGGGAGCTGTTTTTT. Translation gives CASSYQNTGELFF. The gene calls are TRBV6-5 and TRBJ2-2; no reliable D call. The CDR3 extends over 13 amino acids. Germline CDR1 and CDR2: MNHEY and SVGAGI. The germline V and J ends were trimmed by 2 bases and 2 bases, with 3 bases remaining between them.

This chain uses TRBV5-4 with TRBJ2-7, with a weak D call TRBD1 (6 bases). The CDR3 is 15 residues long. Germline V gene lookup returns CDR1 SGHNT and CDR2 YYREEE (reference sequence). The ends were cut back, 2 bases at V and 3 bases at J, with 15 bases in the middle. The CDR3 DNA reads TGTGCCAGCAGCTTCAACAGGGATACTAACTACGAGCAGTACGTC. Residues: CASSFNRDTNYEQYV.

The chain joins TRBV5-6 to TRBJ2-1; D might be TRBD2 (5 bases). V was trimmed by 2 bases and J by 6 bases, leaving 9 bases between them. This CDR3 contains 13 residues. The germline CDR1 and CDR2 sequences are SGHDT and YYEEEE. DNA of the CDR3: TGTGCCAGCAGCTTCGGCGGGTCCAATGAGCAGTTCTTC. This codes for CASSFGGSNEQFF.

The rearrangement links TRBV28 to TRBJ2-7; D gene unclear. Trimming pared 5 bases from V and 3 bases from J, leaving 11 bases between. Germline V lookup: CDR1 MDHEN, CDR2 SYDVKM. CDR3 length: 13 amino acids. CDR3 in amino acids: CASSHSPSYEQYV. DNA of the CDR3: TGTGCCAGCAGTCACTCGCCAAGCTACGAGCAGTACGTC.

This chain links TRBV4-2 with TRBJ2-1; no firm D call. CDR1 is LGHNA and CDR2 is YNFKEQ in the germline V gene. Deletions cut 1 base from V and 8 bases from J, with 9 bases between. The CDR3 runs to 13 residues. CDR3 residues: CASSQVSIHEQFF. Written as DNA, the CDR3 is TGTGCCAGCAGCCAAGTTAGCATCCATGAGCAGTTCTTC.

The V call is TRBV7-9, the J call TRBJ2-2; the D is unclear. Germline CDR1 reads SEHNR; CDR2 reads FQNEAQ (reference sequence). CDR3 size: 12 residues. V was cut by 0 bases and J by 9 bases, with 5 bases left in between. The CDR3 loop is CASSLAARELFF. CDR3 sequence (DNA): TGTGCCAGCAGCTTAGCTGCGCGGGAGCTGTTTTTT.

V usage is TRBV18 and J usage is TRBJ2-5; 10 bases map to TRBD2. Germline V CDR1 and CDR2: KGHSH, LQKENI. The CDR3 spans 14 residues. V shed 3 bases, J shed 2 bases, and the junction held 0 bases outside the gene matches. DNA for the CDR3: TGTGCCAGCTCACCGGGACTAGCGCAAGAGACCCAGTACTTC. Its protein is CASSPGLAQETQYF.

J is TRBJ1-4 and V is TRBV2, with unresolved D. CDR3 size: 13 residues. Between the trimmed V and J ends, which lost 10 bases and 3 bases, there was a span of 12 bases. CDR1 is SNHLY and CDR2 is FYNNEI in the germline V gene. The CDR3 DNA follows: TGTGCCACTCCTTCCGGGGCTAATGAAAAACTGTTTTTT. It specifies CATPSGANEKLFF.